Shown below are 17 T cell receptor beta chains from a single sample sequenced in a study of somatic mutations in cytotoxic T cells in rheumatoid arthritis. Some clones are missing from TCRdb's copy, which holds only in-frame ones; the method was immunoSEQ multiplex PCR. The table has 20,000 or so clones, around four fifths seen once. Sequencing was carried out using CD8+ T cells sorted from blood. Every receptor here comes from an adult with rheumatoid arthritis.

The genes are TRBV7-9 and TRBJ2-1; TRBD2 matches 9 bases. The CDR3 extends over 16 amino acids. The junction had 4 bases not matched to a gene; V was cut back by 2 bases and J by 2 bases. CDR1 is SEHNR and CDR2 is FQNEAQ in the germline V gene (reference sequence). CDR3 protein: CASSLRAGGPYNEQFF. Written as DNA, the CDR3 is TGTGCCAGCAGCTTACGAGCGGGGGGCCCCTACAATGAGCAGTTCTTC. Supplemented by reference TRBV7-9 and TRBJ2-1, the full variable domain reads DTGVSQNPRHKITKRGQNVTFRCDPISEHNRLYWYRQTLGQGPEFLTYFQNEAQLEKSRLLSDRFSAERPKGSFSTLEIQRTEQGDSAMYLCASSLRAGGPYNEQFFGPGTRLTVL.

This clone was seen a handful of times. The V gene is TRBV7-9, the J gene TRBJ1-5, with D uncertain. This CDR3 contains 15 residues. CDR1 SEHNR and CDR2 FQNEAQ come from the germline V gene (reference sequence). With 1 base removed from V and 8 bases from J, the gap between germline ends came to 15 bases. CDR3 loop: CASSLGPPGLEPQHF. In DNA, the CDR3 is TGTGCCAGCAGCTTAGGTCCACCGGGCCTGGAGCCCCAGCATTTT.

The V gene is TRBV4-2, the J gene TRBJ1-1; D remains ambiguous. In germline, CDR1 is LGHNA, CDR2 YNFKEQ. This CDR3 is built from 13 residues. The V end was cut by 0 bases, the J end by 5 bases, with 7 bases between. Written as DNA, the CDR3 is TGTGCCAGCAGCCAAGAATGGGAGACTGAAGCTTTCTTT. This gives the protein CASSQEWETEAFF.

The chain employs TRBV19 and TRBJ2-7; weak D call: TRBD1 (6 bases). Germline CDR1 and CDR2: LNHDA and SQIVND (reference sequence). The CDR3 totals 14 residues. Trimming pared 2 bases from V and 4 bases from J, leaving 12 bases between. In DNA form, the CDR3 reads TGTGCCAGTAGTATACAGGGGTCCTCTTACGAGCAGTACTTC. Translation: CASSIQGSSYEQYF.

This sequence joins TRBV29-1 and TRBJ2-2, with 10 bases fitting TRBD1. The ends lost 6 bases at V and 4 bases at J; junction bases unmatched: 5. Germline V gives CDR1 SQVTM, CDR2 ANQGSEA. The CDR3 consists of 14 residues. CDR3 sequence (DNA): TGCAGCGTCGCCGGGACAGGGGTCACCGGGGAGCTGTTTTTT. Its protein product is CSVAGTGVTGELFF.

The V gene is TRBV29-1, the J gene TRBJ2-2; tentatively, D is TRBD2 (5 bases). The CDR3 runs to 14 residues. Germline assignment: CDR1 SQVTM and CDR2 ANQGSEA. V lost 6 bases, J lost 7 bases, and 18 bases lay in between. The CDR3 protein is CSVITRKTYGELFF. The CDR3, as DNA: TGCAGCGTAATTACTAGGAAAACTTACGGGGAGCTGTTTTTT.

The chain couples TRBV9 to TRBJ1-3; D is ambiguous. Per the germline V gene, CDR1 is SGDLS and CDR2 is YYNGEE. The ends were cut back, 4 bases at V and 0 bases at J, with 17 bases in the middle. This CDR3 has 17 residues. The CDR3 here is CASSPRASPLSGNTIYF. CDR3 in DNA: TGTGCCAGCAGCCCGCGGGCTTCCCCCCTCTCTGGAAACACCATATATTTT.

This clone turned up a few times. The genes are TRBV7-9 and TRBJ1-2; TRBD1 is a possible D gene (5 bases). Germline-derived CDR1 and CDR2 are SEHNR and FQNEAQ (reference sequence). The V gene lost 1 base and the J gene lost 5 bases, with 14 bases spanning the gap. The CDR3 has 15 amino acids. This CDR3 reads CASSLGKGRTYGYTF. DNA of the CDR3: TGTGCCAGCAGCTTAGGCAAGGGGCGTACTTATGGCTACACCTTC. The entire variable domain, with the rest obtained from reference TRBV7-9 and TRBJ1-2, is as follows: DTGVSQNPRHKITKRGQNVTFRCDPISEHNRLYWYRQTLGQGPEFLTYFQNEAQLEKSRLLSDRFSAERPKGSFSTLEIQRTEQGDSAMYLCASSLGKGRTYGYTFGSGTRLTVV.

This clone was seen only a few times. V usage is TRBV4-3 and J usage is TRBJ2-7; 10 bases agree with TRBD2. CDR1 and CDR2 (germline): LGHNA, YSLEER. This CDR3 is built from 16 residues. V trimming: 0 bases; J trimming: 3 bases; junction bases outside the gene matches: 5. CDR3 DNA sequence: TGCGCCAGCAGCCAAGACGGAGCGGGAGGGCGCTACGAGCAGTACTTC. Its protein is CASSQDGAGGRYEQYF.

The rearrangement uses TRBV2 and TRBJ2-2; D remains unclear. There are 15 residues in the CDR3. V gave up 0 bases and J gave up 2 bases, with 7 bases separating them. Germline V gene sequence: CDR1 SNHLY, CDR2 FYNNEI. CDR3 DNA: TGTGCCAGCAGTGAAGCCCATTCTAACACCGGGGAGCTGTTTTTT. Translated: CASSEAHSNTGELFF. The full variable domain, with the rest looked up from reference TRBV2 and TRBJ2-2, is EPEVTQTPSHQVTQMGQEVILRCVPISNHLYFYWYRQILGQKVEFLVSFYNNEISEKSEIFDDQFSVERPDGSNFTLKIRSTKLEDSAMYFCASSEAHSNTGELFFGEGSRLTVL.

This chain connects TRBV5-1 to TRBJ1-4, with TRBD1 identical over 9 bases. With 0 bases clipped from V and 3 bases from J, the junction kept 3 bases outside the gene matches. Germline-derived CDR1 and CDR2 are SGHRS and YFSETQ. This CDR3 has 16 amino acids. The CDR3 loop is CASSLGQGGANEKLFF. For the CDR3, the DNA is TGCGCCAGCAGCTTGGGACAGGGGGGGGCTAATGAAAAACTGTTTTTT.

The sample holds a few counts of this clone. The CDR3 spells CASRQPTWDREETQYF. As DNA, the CDR3 is TGTGCCAGCAGACAACCCACGTGGGACAGGGAAGAGACCCAGTACTTC. V gene TRBV2 combines with J gene TRBJ2-5, with 9 bases aligning to TRBD1. The germline V gene has CDR1 SNHLY and CDR2 FYNNEI. The V segment lost 6 bases and the J segment 3 bases; nucleotides outside the gene matches: 11. The CDR3 spans 16 residues.

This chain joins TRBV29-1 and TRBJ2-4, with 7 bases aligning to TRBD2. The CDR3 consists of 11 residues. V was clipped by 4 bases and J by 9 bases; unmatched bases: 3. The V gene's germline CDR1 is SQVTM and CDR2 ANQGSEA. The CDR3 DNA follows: TGCAGCGTTGGACTAGCAGGCATTCAGTACTTC. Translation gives CSVGLAGIQYF.

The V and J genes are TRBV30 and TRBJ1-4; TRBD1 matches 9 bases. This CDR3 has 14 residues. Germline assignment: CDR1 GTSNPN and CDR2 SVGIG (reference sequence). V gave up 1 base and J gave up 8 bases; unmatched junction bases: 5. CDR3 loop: CAWSGTGQGEKLFF. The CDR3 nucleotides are TGTGCCTGGAGTGGTACCGGACAGGGGGAAAAACTGTTTTTT.

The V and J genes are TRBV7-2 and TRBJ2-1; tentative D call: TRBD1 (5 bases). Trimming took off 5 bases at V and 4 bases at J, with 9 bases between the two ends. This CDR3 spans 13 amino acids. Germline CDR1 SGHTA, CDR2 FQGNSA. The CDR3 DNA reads TGTGCCAGCAGCGCCGACAGTTACAATGAGCAGTTCTTC. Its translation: CASSADSYNEQFF.

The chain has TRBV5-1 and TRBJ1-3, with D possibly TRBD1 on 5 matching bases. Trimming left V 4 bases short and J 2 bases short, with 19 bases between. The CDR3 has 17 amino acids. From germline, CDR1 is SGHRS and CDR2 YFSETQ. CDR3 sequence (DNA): TGCGCCAGCAGCGGGTCTGACTACGGGGGACCTGGAAACACCATATATTTT. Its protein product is CASSGSDYGGPGNTIYF.

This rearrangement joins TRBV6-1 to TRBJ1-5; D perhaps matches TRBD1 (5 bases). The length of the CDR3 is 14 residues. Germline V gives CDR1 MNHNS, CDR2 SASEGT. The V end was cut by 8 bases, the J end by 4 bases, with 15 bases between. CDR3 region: CASGREGLNQPQHF. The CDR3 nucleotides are TGTGCCAGCGGCAGGGAAGGACTTAATCAGCCCCAGCATTTT.